The next 25 T cell receptor beta chains were all read from a single sample in a study of cytomegalovirus exposure and HLA in healthy donors. Amplification used 60 Vbeta primers and 13 Jbeta primers. This table comes from immunoSEQ multiplex PCR, and its TCRdb copy is limited to in-frame clones, with some not included. The sample includes approximately 170,000 clones, around 80% of them seen just once. The sample was PBMCs. These receptors were collected from a man between 40 and 49 years old in good health and CMV-seronegative.

The rearrangement links TRBV28 to TRBJ2-2; no definite D call. Trimming removed 3 bases at V and 6 bases at J, with 8 bases between. Germline V lookup: CDR1 MDHEN, CDR2 SYDVKM. This CDR3 is built from 13 residues. The CDR3 here is CASSFGNAGELFF. The CDR3 nucleotides are TGTGCCAGCAGTTTTGGCAACGCCGGGGAGCTGTTTTTT. The full variable domain, in which reference TRBV28 and TRBJ2-2 provide the parts outside the CDR3, is DVKVTQSSRYLVKRTGEKVFLECVQDMDHENMFWYRQDPGLGLRLIYFSYDVKMKEKGDIPEGYSVSREKKERFSLILESASTNQTSMYLCASSFGNAGELFFGEGSRLTVL.

V gene TRBV19 combines with J gene TRBJ2-5, with 8 bases identical to TRBD1. V was pared by 5 bases and J by 3 bases, with 11 bases of the junction left unmatched. Germline V gene lookup returns CDR1 LNHDA and CDR2 SQIVND (reference sequence). CDR3 length: 16 residues. Here the CDR3 reads CASSLTGASGEETQYF. CDR3 nucleotide sequence: TGTGCCAGTAGTTTGACAGGGGCGTCTGGAGAAGAGACCCAGTACTTC.

In nucleotides, the CDR3 is TGTGCCAGCAGTAGAACTAGCGGAAGCTCCTACGAGCAGTACTTC. Protein sequence: CASSRTSGSSYEQYF. The chain employs TRBV6-5 and TRBJ2-7; 8 bases agree with TRBD2. V was clipped by 5 bases and J by 0 bases; unmatched bases: 6. Germline CDR1 is MNHEY and CDR2 is SVGAGI. This CDR3 has 15 amino acids.

V is TRBV18 and J is TRBJ1-3; D unresolved. The CDR3 extends over 15 amino acids. Trimming pared 6 bases from V and 2 bases from J, leaving 14 bases between. Germline V CDR1 and CDR2: KGHSH, LQKENI. CDR3 in DNA: TGTGCCAGCTCCCCCGTTCGGGAAGCTGGAAACACCATATATTTT. Its translation: CASSPVREAGNTIYF.

This clone was seen more than once but under ten times. The V gene is TRBV6-4, the J gene TRBJ2-1, with a tentative D call TRBD1 (6 bases). The V gene's germline CDR1 is MRHNA and CDR2 SNTAGT. Trimming shortened V by 7 bases and J by 10 bases, and 26 bases separated the two germline ends. This CDR3 is 16 amino acids long. CDR3 residues: CASTGGGGTSLQEQFF. For the CDR3, the DNA is TGTGCCAGCACTGGGGGCGGAGGAACTTCGCTCCAGGAGCAGTTCTTC.

The sample holds one count of this clone. This rearrangement joins TRBV27 to TRBJ1-2; 7 positions match TRBD1. Germline assignment: CDR1 MNHEY and CDR2 SMNVEV (reference sequence). This CDR3 has 14 amino acids. J was trimmed by 8 bases and V by 3 bases; bases with no gene match: 9. The CDR3 DNA is TGTGCCAGCAGTTTTAGGGGGCCGCGGGGCGGCTACACCTTC. Encoded protein: CASSFRGPRGGYTF.

The CDR3: CASSMAASGTDTQYF. The CDR3 DNA follows: TGTGCCAGTAGTATGGCGGCCTCAGGGACAGATACGCAGTATTTT. The chain joins TRBV19 to TRBJ2-3; D is perhaps TRBD1 (5 bases). CDR1 is LNHDA, CDR2 SQIVND, per germline (reference sequence). The CDR3 is 15 amino acids. V lost 3 bases and J lost 3, with 13 bases in between.

The CDR3 reads CAWSAGWGGYEQYV. As DNA, the CDR3 is TGTGCCTGGAGTGCGGGGTGGGGGGGTTACGAGCAGTACGTC. V usage is TRBV30 and J usage is TRBJ2-7, with TRBD2 matching 7 bases. Germline V gives CDR1 GTSNPN, CDR2 SVGIG (reference sequence). The CDR3 contains 14 residues. V lost 1 base to trimming and J lost 4 bases; unmatched junction nucleotides: 7.

This chain joins TRBV27 and TRBJ1-4; TRBD1 matches at 7 bases. Trimming removed 4 bases from V and 3 bases from J; junction bases left unmatched: 2. This CDR3 is 14 amino acids long. In germline, CDR1 is MNHEY, CDR2 SMNVEV (reference sequence). Here the CDR3 reads CASSWTGSNEKLFF. The CDR3 coding sequence is TGTGCCAGCAGTTGGACAGGATCTAATGAAAAACTGTTTTTT.

Concerning this clone itself: Mismatch with germline at one junction end may stem from a read error. This chain connects TRBV7-9 to TRBJ2-4, with D possibly being TRBD2 (6 bases). The CDR3 contains 16 residues. Germline V gives CDR1 SEHNR, CDR2 FQNEAQ (reference sequence). CDR3 sequence (DNA): TGTGCCAGCAGCCCATCAGCGGGTCTAGCCAAAAACAGTCAGTACTTC. Amino acid sequence: CASSPSAGLAKNSQYF.

This clone was detected only once. The chain recombines TRBV7-6 with TRBJ2-7; 9 nucleotides line up with TRBD1. The V and J ends lost 6 bases and 6 bases, in that order; junction bases with no gene match: 6. Germline V gene data show CDR1 as SGHVS and CDR2 as FNYEAQ. The CDR3 is made up of 13 amino acids. In nucleotides, the CDR3 is TGTGCCAGCAGTTCGGACAGGGGCAGCGAGCAGTACGTC. This sequence encodes CASSSDRGSEQYV.

The chain links TRBV15 to TRBJ1-1; 7 bases map to TRBD1. V shed 0 bases, J shed 0 bases, and the junction held 10 bases outside the gene matches. Germline CDR1 is LNHNV and CDR2 is YYDKDF (reference sequence). The CDR3 sequence is 18 residues long. CDR3 amino acids: CATSREETGSGVNTEAFF. The CDR3 coding sequence is TGTGCCACCAGCAGAGAGGAGACAGGGTCGGGGGTGAACACTGAAGCTTTCTTT.

The chain joins TRBV9 to TRBJ1-1; 7 nucleotides align to TRBD1. J was trimmed by 7 bases and V by 3 bases; bases with no gene match: 6. This CDR3 is built from 13 residues. Germline V lookup: CDR1 SGDLS, CDR2 YYNGEE. The CDR3 nucleotides are TGTGCCAGCAGCGCCCCCAGGGGGAATGAAGCTTTCTTT. Translated: CASSAPRGNEAFF.

The rearrangement uses TRBV7-2 and TRBJ2-7; 11 bases align to TRBD2. J lost 2 bases, V lost 4 bases, and 4 bases had no gene match. From germline, CDR1 is SGHTA and CDR2 FQGNSA. CDR3 size: 15 residues. The CDR3 DNA follows: TGTGCCAGCAGCTCCGCTAGCGGGAGGACCTACGAGCAGTACTTC. Its protein product is CASSSASGRTYEQYF. Variable domain in full (rest from reference TRBV7-2 and TRBJ2-7): GAGVSQSPSNKVTEKGKDVELRCDPISGHTALYWYRQSLGQGLEFLIYFQGNSAPDKSGLPSDRFSAERTGGSVSTLTIQRTQQEDSAVYLCASSSASGRTYEQYFGPGTRLTVT.

This clone was recorded once. The chain joins TRBV6-5 to TRBJ2-3, with a weak D call TRBD1 (5 bases). Looked up from germline, CDR1 is MNHEY and CDR2 is SVGAGI. The CDR3 length is 13 residues. The ends were cut back, 6 bases at V and 6 bases at J, with 13 bases in the middle. Written as DNA, the CDR3 is TGTGCCAGCAGACCTCAAAGGGGTGATACGCAGTATTTT. Protein: CASRPQRGDTQYF.

The chain uses TRBV5-1 and TRBJ2-1, with D maybe TRBD1 (6 bases). The V and J ends lost 1 base and 7 bases respectively, with 12 bases between them. The CDR3 is made up of 14 amino acids. Per germline, CDR1 SGHRS and CDR2 YFSETQ. DNA of the CDR3: TGCGCCAGCAGCTTGCTGGGGGCAGTTAATGAGCAGTTCTTC. Its protein is CASSLLGAVNEQFF.

The chain uses TRBV12-2 and TRBJ2-4; TRBD2, as called in the table, went unchecked against the DNA. TRBV12-2 counts as a pseudogene. The CDR3 length is 18 residues. CDR3 protein: CASRFPPGSALAKNSQYF. The CDR3 DNA is TGTGCAAGTCGCTTTCCCCCTGGGAGCGCCCTAGCCAAAAACAGTCAGTACTTC.

This clone was seen just once. This chain uses TRBV19 with TRBJ2-1, with D possibly being TRBD2 (6 bases). V dropped 6 bases and J dropped 7 bases, with 10 bases sitting between them. The germline CDR1 and CDR2 sequences are LNHDA and SQIVND (reference sequence). This CDR3 region has 12 residues. CDR3 amino acids: CASSGSWNEQFF. The CDR3 DNA is TGTGCCAGTAGCGGGAGTTGGAATGAGCAGTTCTTC.

The chain has TRBV6-5 and TRBJ2-1; a possible D gene is TRBD1 (6 bases). This CDR3 is built from 15 residues. Germline V gives CDR1 MNHEY, CDR2 SVGAGI. Between the trimmed V and J ends, which lost 0 bases and 7 bases, there was a span of 13 bases. CDR3 in amino acids: CASSYSALGGNEQFF. The CDR3 DNA is TGTGCCAGCAGTTACTCGGCTTTAGGGGGAAATGAGCAGTTCTTC.

The chain is built from TRBV9 and TRBJ1-1, with a weak D call TRBD1 (6 bases). In germline, CDR1 is SGDLS, CDR2 YYNGEE. The CDR3 extends over 15 amino acids. V lost 2 bases and J 1 base, leaving 12 bases between the germline ends. CDR3 in amino acids: CASSVNGGRNTEAFF. CDR3 in DNA: TGTGCCAGCAGCGTTAATGGGGGCCGGAACACTGAAGCTTTCTTT.

The chain couples TRBV9 to TRBJ2-7; the D is unclear. Germline V gives CDR1 SGDLS, CDR2 YYNGEE. The CDR3 runs 16 residues. Between the trimmed V and J ends, which lost 0 bases and 3 bases, there was a span of 16 bases. For the CDR3, the DNA is TGTGCCAGCAGCGTAGGACAAAGCCTTACCCGCTACGAGCAGTACTTC. It codes for CASSVGQSLTRYEQYF. The whole variable domain, filled in from reference TRBV9 and TRBJ2-7, reads DSGVTQTPKHLITATGQRVTLRCSPRSGDLSVYWYQQSLDQGLQFLIQYYNGEERAKGNILERFSAQQFPDLHSELNLSSLELGDSALYFCASSVGQSLTRYEQYFGPGTRLTVT.

This sequence joins TRBV4-1 and TRBJ2-3, with 10 bases lining up with TRBD2. With 2 bases clipped from V and 5 bases from J, the junction kept 4 bases outside the gene matches. This CDR3 is 15 amino acids long. The germline V gene has CDR1 MGHRA and CDR2 YSYEKL. The CDR3 loop is CASSQRGLAQDTQYF. CDR3 coding DNA: TGCGCCAGCAGCCAAAGGGGACTAGCGCAAGATACGCAGTATTTT.

The V gene is TRBV7-9, the J gene TRBJ1-2; TRBD1 matches at 9 bases. The CDR3 runs to 17 residues. Looked up from germline, CDR1 is SEHNR and CDR2 is FQNEAQ (reference sequence). Trimming at V came to 4 bases and at J to 6 bases, leaving 15 bases not matched to a gene. CDR3 protein: CASSSLAGTGRGDGYTF. In nucleotides, the CDR3 is TGTGCCAGCAGCTCATTAGCCGGGACAGGGAGGGGAGATGGCTACACCTTC.

This chain links TRBV4-1 with TRBJ2-2, with TRBD2 matching over 7 bases. CDR1 is MGHRA, CDR2 YSYEKL, per germline. With V trimmed by 4 bases and J by 1 base, 6 bases remained unmatched. The CDR3 consists of 16 residues. The CDR3 DNA follows: TGCGCCAGCAGCCTCAGGGAGGGGAGGAACACCGGGGAGCTGTTTTTT. Its protein is CASSLREGRNTGELFF.

The CDR3 bases are TGTGCCAGTAGTATCGAGGGCACCGGGGCAGATACGCAGTATTTT. Translated: CASSIEGTGADTQYF. V and J are TRBV19 and TRBJ2-3, with a weak D call TRBD2 (5 bases). Per the germline V gene, CDR1 is LNHDA and CDR2 is SQIVND (reference sequence). The CDR3 consists of 15 residues. V was trimmed by 3 bases and J by 4 bases, leaving 14 bases between them. The variable domain in full, completed from reference TRBV19 and TRBJ2-3, reads DGGITQSPKYLFRKEGQNVTLSCEQNLNHDAMYWYRQDPGQGLRLIYYSQIVNDFQKGDIAEGYSVSREKKESFPLTVTSAQKNPTAFYLCASSIEGTGADTQYFGPGTRLTVL.